This entry lists 12 T cell receptor beta chains sequenced from one sample in a study of T-cell reconstitution after alpha-beta-depleted transplantation in children. The authors prepared the TCRbeta library with unique molecular identifiers. A single record per CDR3 protein comes from TCRdb applying MiXCR to the PCR reads. The table includes about 460,000 distinct CDR3 sequences, about an eighth detected once. Source: PBMCs, mostly from graft donor cells, taken 180 days after TCRalphabeta/CD19-depleted stem cell transplant. The receptors were gathered from a female patient aged 2-15 years who had a stem cell transplant for aplastic anemia, so the T cells may come from the graft donor.

This clonotype showed up just a few times. The chain carries TRBV12-3 or TRBV12-4 and TRBJ2-7; no clear D. The CDR3 totals 13 residues. V was cut by 3 bases and J by 3 bases, with 9 bases left in between. CDR3 in DNA: TGTGCCAGCAGTTTCAGGTATCGCTACGAGCAGTACTTC. Amino acid sequence: CASSFRYRYEQYF.

V gene TRBV7-8 combines with J gene TRBJ1-5, with D perhaps TRBD1 (5 bases). CDR1 is SGHVS, CDR2 FQNEAQ, per germline. This CDR3 has 16 residues. V lost 0 bases and J lost 0, with 9 bases in between. CDR3 loop: CASSLAMGDSNQPQHF. DNA of the CDR3: TGTGCCAGCAGCTTAGCGATGGGGGATAGCAATCAGCCCCAGCATTTT.

This clonotype was observed a few times. The chain has TRBV7-2 and TRBJ2-5, with a tentative D call TRBD2 (5 bases). The V end lost 2 bases, the J end lost 7 bases, and 11 bases lay between the germline ends. Germline CDR1 and CDR2: SGHTA and FQGNSA. The CDR3 contains 13 residues. The CDR3 spells CASSLSPGRTQYF. CDR3 bases: TGTGCCAGCAGCTTATCGCCGGGGAGGACCCAGTACTTC.

This clonotype was observed many times. This chain joins TRBV28 and TRBJ1-5; D perhaps matches TRBD1 (6 bases). CDR1 MDHEN and CDR2 SYDVKM come from the germline V gene. The germline V and J ends were trimmed by 8 bases and 3 bases, with 14 bases remaining between them. This CDR3 spans 14 amino acids. Written as DNA, the CDR3 is TGTGCCAGCGAATCCGGGACATTCAATCAGCCCCAGCATTTT. Amino acids: CASESGTFNQPQHF.

The gene calls are TRBV5-5 and TRBJ2-1; D gene ambiguous. The CDR3 loop spans 15 amino acids. The V end was cut by 0 bases, the J end by 2 bases, with 9 bases between. CDR1 is SGHKS and CDR2 is YYEKEE in the germline V gene (reference sequence). CDR3 nucleotides: TGTGCCAGCAGCTTGGTCAGACCCCCCTACAATGAGCAGTTCTTC. This translates into CASSLVRPPYNEQFF.

This clonotype was counted at least ten times. The chain carries TRBV2 and TRBJ2-1, with D perhaps TRBD2 (5 bases). Trimming cost V 8 bases and J 6 bases, with 20 bases left between them. Germline V lookup: CDR1 SNHLY, CDR2 FYNNEI. The CDR3 has 15 amino acids. The CDR3 region has the DNA TGTGCCAGCCGTACCGGATGGAGGTGGGTCAATGAGCAGTTCTTC. Residues: CASRTGWRWVNEQFF.

This clonotype was seen repeatedly, ten times or more. This CDR3 is CASSLGTGPNEKLFF. The DNA of the CDR3 is TGTGCCAGCAGTTTAGGGACAGGGCCAAATGAAAAACTGTTTTTT. The V call is TRBV12-3 or TRBV12-4, the J call TRBJ1-4, with TRBD1 matching over 8 bases. V shed 1 base and J 5 bases; nucleotides not matched to a gene: 3. The CDR3 length is 15 residues.

This clonotype occurred a few times. The rearrangement uses TRBV20-1 and TRBJ1-1; possible D gene TRBD1, 6 bases. The germline V and J ends were trimmed by 3 bases and 6 bases, with 14 bases remaining between them. This CDR3 comprises 13 residues. Per the germline V gene, CDR1 is DFQATT and CDR2 is SNEGSKA (reference sequence). The CDR3 loop is CSASQSRGAEAFF. CDR3 nucleotides: TGCAGTGCTAGCCAGTCCAGGGGTGCTGAAGCTTTCTTT.

Ten or more counts support this clonotype. V is TRBV29-1 and J is TRBJ2-3; possibly TRBD1 or TRBD2 for D (5 bases each). Germline V gene lookup returns CDR1 SQVTM and CDR2 ANQGSEA. This CDR3 has 15 amino acids. With 6 bases removed from V and 0 bases from J, the gap between germline ends came to 16 bases. CDR3 in DNA: TGCAGCGTCGTGAGGGCAGGGTGGAGCACAGATACGCAGTATTTT. Translation: CSVVRAGWSTDTQYF.

This clonotype has a count of ten or more. CDR3: CASSLPGDTQYF. CDR3 DNA sequence: TGCGCCAGCAGCCTCCCGGGGGATACGCAGTATTTT. This chain joins TRBV5-1 and TRBJ2-3; a possible D gene is TRBD2 (5 bases). The CDR3 is 12 residues long. Germline-derived CDR1 and CDR2 are SGHRS and YFSETQ. V lost 4 bases and J lost 6, with 9 bases in between. Drawing the rest from reference TRBV5-1 and TRBJ2-3, the complete variable domain is KAGVTQTPRYLIKTRGQQVTLSCSPISGHRSVSWYQQTPGQGLQFLFEYFSETQRNKGNFPGRFSGRQFSNSRSEMNVSTLELGDSALYLCASSLPGDTQYFGPGTRLTVL.

This rearrangement joins TRBV12-3 or TRBV12-4 to TRBJ2-7; no clear D gene. This CDR3 spans 16 amino acids. V was cut by 3 bases and J by 5 bases, with 20 bases left in between. Here the CDR3 DNA reads TGTGCCAGCAGTTTTACAGAGATAGGAGTCTCTAACGAGCAGTACGTC. This encodes CASSFTEIGVSNEQYV.

In DNA, the CDR3 is TGTGCCAGCAGCTCCACGGGTGAGCATGGCTACACCTTC. Amino acids: CASSSTGEHGYTF. The gene calls are TRBV7-9 and TRBJ1-2; D call uncertain. This CDR3 spans 13 amino acids. The ends were cut back, 4 bases at V and 6 bases at J, with 12 bases in the middle. CDR1 is SEHNR and CDR2 is FQNEAQ in the germline V gene (reference sequence).